Listed here are 14 T cell receptor beta chains from one sample, sequenced in a study of T cell changes during pregnancy in multiple sclerosis (dated by TCRdb to the late 2010s). The library was built by means of the immunoSEQ multiplex PCR assay. TCRdb provides this immuneACCESS table in a form limited to in-frame rearrangements. Some clones are lacking; in checked studies, under half of them reflect an unresolved V gene, and why the rest are absent is not known. Present in this sample are some 81,000 clones, around 89% of which were seen just once. In total, the top ten clones hold around 1.8% of the sample. Sample: peripheral blood, taken before pregnancy. The receptors were sampled from a female donor with multiple sclerosis, enrolled in a pregnancy study.

The chain employs TRBV27 and TRBJ1-4, with 7 nucleotides matching TRBD1. CDR1 and CDR2 from the germline V gene are MNHEY and SMNVEV (reference sequence). The CDR3 runs 12 residues. V was clipped by 5 bases and J by 11 bases; unmatched bases: 5. CDR3 loop: CASSEDRAKLFF. CDR3 DNA sequence: TGTGCCAGCAGTGAAGACAGGGCTAAACTGTTTTTT. The whole variable domain, remainder taken from reference TRBV27 and TRBJ1-4, is EAQVTQNPRYLITVTGKKLTVTCSQNMNHEYMSWYRQDPGLGLRQIYYSMNVEVTDKGDVPEGYKVSRKEKRNFPLILESPSPNQTSLYFCASSEDRAKLFFGSGTQLSVL.

The J gene is TRBJ2-1, the V gene TRBV21-1; TRBD1 is the table's D call and was not checked against the DNA. TRBV21-1 is noted as a pseudogene. The CDR3 loop spans 15 amino acids. The CDR3 DNA reads as TGTGCCAGCAGCAACACAGACAGCTCCTACAATGAGCAGTTCTTC. It translates to CASSNTDSSYNEQFF.

The rearrangement uses TRBV6-5 and TRBJ1-5; a weak D match, TRBD1 (5 bases). The CDR3 is 13 residues long. V lost 6 bases, J lost 6 bases, and 12 bases lay in between. Per the germline V gene, CDR1 is MNHEY and CDR2 is SVGAGI. CDR3 sequence reads: CASSPDRAQPQHF. CDR3 coding DNA: TGTGCCAGCAGCCCCGACAGAGCTCAGCCCCAGCATTTT.

The chain uses TRBV6-1 and TRBJ1-1, with no clear D. The CDR3 length is 13 residues. Trimming pared 5 bases from V and 0 bases from J, leaving 7 bases between. Germline assignment: CDR1 MNHNS and CDR2 SASEGT. In DNA, the CDR3 is TGTGCCAGCAGTTCCGGGGTGAACACTGAAGCTTTCTTT. Translation gives CASSSGVNTEAFF.

V is TRBV15 and J is TRBJ1-4, with unresolved D. CDR1 is LNHNV, CDR2 YYDKDF, per germline (reference sequence). The CDR3 consists of 14 residues. V was shortened by 0 bases and J by 7 bases, with 9 bases between the two germline ends. This CDR3 is CATSRDREAEKLFF. In DNA, the CDR3 is TGTGCCACCAGCAGAGATAGGGAGGCTGAAAAACTGTTTTTT.

The J gene is TRBJ1-4, the V gene TRBV7-2; D may be TRBD1 (5 bases). Germline values: CDR1 SGHTA, CDR2 FQGNSA. There are 15 residues in the CDR3. V was clipped by 1 base and J by 8 bases, with 14 bases between them. The CDR3 here is CASSLVPGSGEKLFF. The CDR3 bases are TGTGCCAGCAGCTTAGTCCCAGGGTCTGGGGAAAAACTGTTTTTT.

This chain links TRBV7-2 with TRBJ2-3; the match to TRBD2 covers 9 bases. The CDR3 totals 15 residues. The V and J ends lost 8 bases and 6 bases, in that order; junction bases with no gene match: 12. The V gene's germline CDR1 is SGHTA and CDR2 FQGNSA. The CDR3 nucleotides read TGTGCCAGCGCTTGGGGCGGGGGGGCCAGTGATACGCAGTATTTT. It specifies CASAWGGGASDTQYF.

The V gene is TRBV6-6, the J gene TRBJ1-3; the D is unclear. The CDR3 length is 15 residues. Germline values: CDR1 MNHNY, CDR2 SVGAGI (reference sequence). V was trimmed by 2 bases and J by 0 bases, leaving 8 bases between them. This chain's CDR3 is CASSYEEVSGNTIYF. The CDR3 coding sequence is TGTGCCAGCAGTTACGAGGAGGTCTCTGGAAACACCATATATTTT.

The chain couples TRBV6-1 to TRBJ2-7; D unresolved. Germline V gene sequence: CDR1 MNHNS, CDR2 SASEGT. This CDR3 comprises 13 residues. V gave up 1 base and J gave up 3 bases, with 7 bases separating them. The CDR3 sequence: CASSEGQDYEQYF. CDR3 bases: TGTGCCAGCAGTGAAGGGCAGGACTACGAGCAGTACTTC.

The chain is built from TRBV7-2 and TRBJ1-5, with D possibly matching TRBD1 (5 bases). Germline CDR1 reads SGHTA; CDR2 reads FQGNSA. This CDR3 comprises 16 residues. V was clipped by 4 bases and J by 4 bases, with 17 bases between them. The CDR3 loop is CASSSQTEWANQPQHF. Here the CDR3 DNA reads TGTGCCAGCAGCTCCCAGACAGAGTGGGCAAATCAGCCCCAGCATTTT.

The J gene is TRBJ2-1, the V gene TRBV10-2, with 14 bases fitting TRBD2. This CDR3 has 15 residues. The ends lost 6 bases at V and 7 bases at J; junction bases unmatched: 5. Germline-derived CDR1 and CDR2 are WSHSY and SAAADI. CDR3 residues: CASSRTSGGRNEQFF. DNA of the CDR3: TGCGCCAGCAGCCGGACTAGCGGGGGGAGGAATGAGCAGTTCTTC.

The rearrangement links TRBV5-4 to TRBJ2-3, with 8 bases identical to TRBD1. The CDR3 runs 16 residues. V dropped 4 bases and J dropped 5; count of bases not matched to a gene: 12. Germline lookup yields CDR1 SGHNT and CDR2 YYREEE (reference sequence). This CDR3 is CASSLSLDRAGDTQYF. The CDR3 nucleotides read TGTGCCAGCAGCCTCTCCCTGGACAGGGCGGGAGATACGCAGTATTTT.

This chain links TRBV5-1 with TRBJ2-1, with 8 bases identical to TRBD2. The CDR3 runs to 15 residues. CDR1 is SGHRS, CDR2 YFSETQ, per germline. With 1 base clipped from V and 6 bases from J, the junction kept 6 bases outside the gene matches. The CDR3 here is CASSLRGGRGNEQFF. CDR3 bases: TGCGCCAGCAGCTTGCGGGGGGGCCGGGGCAATGAGCAGTTCTTC.

The chain is built from TRBV25-1 and TRBJ2-1; D is uncertain. The CDR3 loop spans 12 amino acids. V lost 2 bases and J 8 bases, leaving 7 bases between the germline ends. The germline V gene has CDR1 MGHDK and CDR2 SYGVNS. In DNA, the CDR3 is TGTGCCAGCAGTGAAGACGGGTATGAGCAGTTCTTC. Its protein product is CASSEDGYEQFF.